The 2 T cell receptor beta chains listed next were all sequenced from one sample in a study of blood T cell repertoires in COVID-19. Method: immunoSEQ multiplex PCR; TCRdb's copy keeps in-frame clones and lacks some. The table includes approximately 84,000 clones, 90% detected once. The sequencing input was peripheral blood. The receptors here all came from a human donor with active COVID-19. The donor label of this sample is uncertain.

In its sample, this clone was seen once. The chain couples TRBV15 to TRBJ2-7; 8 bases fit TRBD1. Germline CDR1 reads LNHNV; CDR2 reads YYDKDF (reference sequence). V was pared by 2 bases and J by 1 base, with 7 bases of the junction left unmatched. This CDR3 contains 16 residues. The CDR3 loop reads CATSRHGQGISYEQYF. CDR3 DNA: TGTGCCACCAGCAGACACGGACAGGGCATTTCCTACGAGCAGTACTTC.

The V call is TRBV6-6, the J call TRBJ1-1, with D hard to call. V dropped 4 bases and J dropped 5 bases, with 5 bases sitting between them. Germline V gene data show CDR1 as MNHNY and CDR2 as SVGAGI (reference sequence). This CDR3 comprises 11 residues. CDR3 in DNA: TGTGCCAGCAGTTCCTTAACTGAAGCTTTCTTT. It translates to CASSSLTEAFF.